This TCR beta chain was retrieved from a study of post-analysis software for immune sequencing data. Study-level findings and limits: F measure showed strong co-clustering of same-batch samples. With TRBV5-6, TRBV5-1 and TRBV20-1 included, about five TRBV segments were more frequent in patients than in controls. Relative to controls, patients with multiple sclerosis showed significantly lower normalized Chao1 diversity.

Of note for this clonotype: The antigen is undetermined.

Germline V gene data show CDR1 as ENHRY and CDR2 as SYGVKD. Unmatched junction bases numbered 8, after V lost 6 bases and J lost 4 bases. This CDR3 is 15 amino acids long. TCR beta libraries were prepared from cDNA with unique molecular identifiers. TCRdb reanalysed the PCR reads using MiXCR and keeps one entry per CDR3 protein. The sample has 450,000 to 700,000 distinct CDR3 sequences; around 40% are singletons. The sample comprised blood. This sequence joins TRBV10-3 and TRBJ1-4; 7 bases are shared with TRBD1. The receptor's source is a girl aged 5-17 years with multiple sclerosis. The CDR3 reads CAIRPGTANNEKLFF. The CDR3 region has the DNA TGTGCCATCAGGCCCGGGACAGCGAATAATGAAAAACTGTTTTTT.